This T cell receptor beta chain was identified during a study of T cell repertoires in cytomegalovirus infection. Study as a whole: Public signatures in TCR beta pointed to CMV infection and matching HLA type.

TCRdb re-called the reads with MiXCR, one entry per CDR3 protein. The data show about 740,000 distinct CDR3 sequences, approximately 34% seen once. Germline V gives CDR1 SGHVT, CDR2 SQSDAQ. CDR3 size: 15 residues. Trimming left V 5 bases short and J 4 bases short, with 14 bases between. The chain employs TRBV7-4 and TRBJ1-4; D uncertain. Source material: PBMCs. This clonotype was obtained from a human donor in good health (CMV status not recorded). Some clones in this sample may be carry-over from other donors' samples. CDR3 nucleotide sequence: TGTGCCAGCAGCGGACCGACGGAGGATAATGAAAAACTGTTTTTT. As protein: CASSGPTEDNEKLFF.